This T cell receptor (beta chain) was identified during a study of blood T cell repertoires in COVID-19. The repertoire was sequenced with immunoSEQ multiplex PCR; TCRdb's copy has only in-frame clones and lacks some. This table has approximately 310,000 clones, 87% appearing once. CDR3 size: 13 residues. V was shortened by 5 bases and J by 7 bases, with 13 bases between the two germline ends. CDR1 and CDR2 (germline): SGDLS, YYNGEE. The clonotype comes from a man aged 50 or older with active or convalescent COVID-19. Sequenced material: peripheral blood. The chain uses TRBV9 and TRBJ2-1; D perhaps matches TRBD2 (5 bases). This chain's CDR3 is CASSQQTRNEQFF. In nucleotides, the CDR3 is TGTGCCAGCAGTCAACAAACTAGGAATGAGCAGTTCTTC.